Here is one TCR beta chain with its context. This sample was taken from a study of blood T cell repertoires in COVID-19. On the study more broadly: Samples representing acute and convalescent COVID-19 were sourced from the United States, Italy and Spain. The analysed material was cDNA or gDNA that came from T cells, B-cell-depleted T cells, or PBMCs.

Original processing methods: Amplification from reference gene primers served as the basis for estimated nucleated cell counts. The repertoire was sequenced with immunoSEQ multiplex PCR; TCRdb's copy has only in-frame clones and lacks some. Clonal size and the V and J genes are those of that table, whereas D and trimming came from the DNA. The table has a few hundred thousand clones, almost 90% seen once. Trimming pared 4 bases from V and 5 bases from J, leaving 9 bases between. CDR3 length equals 11 residues. Germline assignment: CDR1 GTSNPN and CDR2 SVGIG (reference sequence). The Seattle patients, enrolled during active infection, were followed longitudinally.

The sequencing sample was made of peripheral blood. The source of this sequence is a woman in her twenties or thirties with COVID-19, enrolled during active disease. The chain recombines TRBV30 with TRBJ2-7; maybe TRBD1 (5 bases). Written as DNA, the CDR3 is TGTGCCTGGACAAAGACAGACGAGCAGTACTTC. Translation: CAWTKTDEQYF.